This entry concerns a single TCR beta chain. Its specificity is not known. From RNA, the CDR3 regions of TCR beta chains were amplified and sequenced. Second-round multiplex PCR came after a first-round RT-PCR that employed HTBI primers. TCRdb itself ran the multiplex PCR reads through MiXCR, one entry per CDR3 protein. The sample has about 660,000 distinct CDR3 sequences, under 50% seen once. Each diagnosis was determined on the basis of clinical symptoms, serum thyroxine, TRAb, thyroid ultrasound and orbital computed tomography. This sample was taken from a study of Graves' ophthalmopathy and Graves' hyperthyroidism. Study-wide background: Peripheral blood (taken before any treatment) was collected at initial diagnosis. Notes on the study in general: Sensitivity of about 90% and specificity of approximately 76% were achieved when a 13-signature model separated ophthalmopathy from stable hyperthyroidism. Among expanded thyroid clonotypes above 0.001 frequency, most also occurred in blood.

Looked up from germline, CDR1 is SGHTA and CDR2 is FQGNSA. This CDR3 spans 14 amino acids. Trimming removed 1 base from V and 4 bases from J, with 10 bases in between. The sample comprised peripheral blood. This rearrangement joins TRBV7-2 to TRBJ1-1; the D is unclear. This TCR came from an adult man with Graves' ophthalmopathy. For the CDR3, the DNA is TGTGCCAGCAGCTTAGGCTATGCGAGCACTGAAGCTTTCTTT. Encoded protein: CASSLGYASTEAFF.